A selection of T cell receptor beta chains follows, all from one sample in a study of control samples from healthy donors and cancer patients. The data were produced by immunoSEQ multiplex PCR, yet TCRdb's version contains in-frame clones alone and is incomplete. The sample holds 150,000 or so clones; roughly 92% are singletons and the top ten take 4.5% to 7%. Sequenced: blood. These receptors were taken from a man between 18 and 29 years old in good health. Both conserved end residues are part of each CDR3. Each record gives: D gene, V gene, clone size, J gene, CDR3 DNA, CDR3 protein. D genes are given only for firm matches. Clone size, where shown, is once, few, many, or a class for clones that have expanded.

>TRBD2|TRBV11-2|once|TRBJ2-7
TGTGCCAGCAGCCCGGGACTAGCGGGGGGGCCATACGAGCAGTACTTC
CASSPGLAGGPYEQYF
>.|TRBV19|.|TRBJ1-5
TGTGCCAGTATCGGGCAGACGGGAGAAAGCAATCAGCCCCAGCATTTT
CASIGQTGESNQPQHF
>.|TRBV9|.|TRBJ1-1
TGTGCCAGCAGCGCTGGAGTGGTGAACACTGAAGCTTTCTTT
CASSAGVVNTEAFF
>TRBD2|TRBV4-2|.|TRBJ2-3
TGTGCCAGCAGCCAAGATGTTCGGGCTAGCGGGGGGGCCTACTCAGATACGCAGTATTTT
CASSQDVRASGGAYSDTQYF
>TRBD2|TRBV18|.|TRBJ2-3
TGTGCCAGCTCACCCGGGACTAGCGGAGATACGCAGTATTTT
CASSPGTSGDTQYF
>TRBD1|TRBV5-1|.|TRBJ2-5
TGCGCCAGCAGCTTAGCCGGGACAGGGGAAGAGACCCAGTACTTC
CASSLAGTGEETQYF
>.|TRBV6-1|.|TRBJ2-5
TGTGCCAGCAGTGAAGGGGAACCGTACCAAGAGACCCAGTACTTC
CASSEGEPYQETQYF
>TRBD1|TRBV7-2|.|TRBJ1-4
TGTGCCAGCAGCTCTTCGGGACAGAGTGCAACTAATGAAAAACTGTTTTTT
CASSSSGQSATNEKLFF
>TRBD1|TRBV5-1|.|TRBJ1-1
TGCGCCAGCAGCCGCCTACCCCCGACAGGGAGTGGAACTGAAGCTTTCTTT
CASSRLPPTGSGTEAFF
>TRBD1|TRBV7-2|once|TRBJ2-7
TGTGCCAGCAGCTTAGGCCCAGGGGGCGGGTACGAGCAGTACTTC
CASSLGPGGGYEQYF
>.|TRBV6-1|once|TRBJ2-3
TGTGCCAGCAGTGAAGGGTCGGCAGGGTGGGCTAGCACAGATACGCAGTATTTT
CASSEGSAGWASTDTQYF
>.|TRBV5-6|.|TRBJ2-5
TGTGCCAGCAGTCGCCAATCCTCCCGGGCCCAGTACTTC
CASSRQSSRAQYF
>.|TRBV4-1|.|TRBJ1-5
TGCGCCAGCAGCCAAGTCCAGGCTCCGATGGGTCAGCCCCAGCATTTT
CASSQVQAPMGQPQHF
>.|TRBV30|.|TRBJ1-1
TGTGCCTGGAGTGTAGGCTGGGGGGAGAAAGCTTTCTTT
CAWSVGWGEKAFF
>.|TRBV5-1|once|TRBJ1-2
TGCGCCAGCAGCTCGATCACAGAAAACTATGGCTACACCTTC
CASSSITENYGYTF
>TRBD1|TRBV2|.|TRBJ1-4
TGTGCCAGCAGTGCAGGGGGCGATGAAAAACTGTTTTTT
CASSAGGDEKLFF
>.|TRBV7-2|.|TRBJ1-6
TGTGCCAGCAGCTCCGACCTGAATTCACCCCTCCACTTT
CASSSDLNSPLHF